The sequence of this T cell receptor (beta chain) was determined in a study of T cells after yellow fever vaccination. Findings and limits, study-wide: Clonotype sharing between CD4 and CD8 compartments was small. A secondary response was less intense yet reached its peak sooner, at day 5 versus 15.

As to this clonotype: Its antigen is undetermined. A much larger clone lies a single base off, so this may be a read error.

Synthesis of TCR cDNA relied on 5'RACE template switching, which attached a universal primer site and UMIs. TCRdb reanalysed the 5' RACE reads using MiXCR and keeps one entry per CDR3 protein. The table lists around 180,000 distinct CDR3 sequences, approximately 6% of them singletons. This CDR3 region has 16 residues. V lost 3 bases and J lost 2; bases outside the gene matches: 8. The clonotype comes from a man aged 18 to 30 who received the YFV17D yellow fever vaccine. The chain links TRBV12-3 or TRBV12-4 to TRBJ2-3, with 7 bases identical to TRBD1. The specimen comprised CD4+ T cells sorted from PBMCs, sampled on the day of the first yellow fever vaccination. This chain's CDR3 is CASSFIRTGHTDTQYF. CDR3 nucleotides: TGTGCCAGCAGTTTCATCCGGACAGGCCACACAGATACGCAGTATTTT.